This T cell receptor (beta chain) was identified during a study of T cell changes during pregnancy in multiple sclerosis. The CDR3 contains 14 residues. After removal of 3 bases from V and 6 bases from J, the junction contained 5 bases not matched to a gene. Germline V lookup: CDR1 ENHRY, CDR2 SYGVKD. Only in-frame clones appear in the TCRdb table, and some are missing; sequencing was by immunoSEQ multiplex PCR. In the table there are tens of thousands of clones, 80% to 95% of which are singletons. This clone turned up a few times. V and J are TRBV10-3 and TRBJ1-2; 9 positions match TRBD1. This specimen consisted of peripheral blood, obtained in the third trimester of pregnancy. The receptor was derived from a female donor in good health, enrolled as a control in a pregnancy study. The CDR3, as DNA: TGTGCCATCAGTGATTTGACAGGGGGTCATGGCTACACCTTC. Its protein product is CAISDLTGGHGYTF.